The source of this T cell receptor beta chain is a study of cytomegalovirus exposure and HLA in healthy donors. Overall study findings and caveats: Using the classifier, cytomegalovirus status was reportedly diagnosed with high specificity and sensitivity. In vitro assays verified that a few CMV-associated chains recognized CMV antigens specifically.

It was with 60 Vbeta and 13 Jbeta primers that the PCR ran. Data came from immunoSEQ multiplex PCR; TCRdb stores just in-frame clones and leaves some out. The sample records about 130,000 clones, 74% being singletons. With V trimmed by 5 bases and J by 5 bases, 6 bases remained unmatched. There are 15 residues in the CDR3. Germline loops: CDR1 LGHNT, CDR2 FRNRAP. A remark on this clone: Its specificity is not known.

The rearrangement links TRBV12-5 to TRBJ1-6, with 7 positions matching TRBD1. Sequenced input: PBMCs. This TCR came from a woman aged 45-65 years in good health and CMV-seropositive. CDR3 region: CASGGGQRNNSPLHF. CDR3 nucleotide sequence: TGTGCTAGTGGTGGGGGACAGCGGAATAATTCACCCCTCCACTTT.